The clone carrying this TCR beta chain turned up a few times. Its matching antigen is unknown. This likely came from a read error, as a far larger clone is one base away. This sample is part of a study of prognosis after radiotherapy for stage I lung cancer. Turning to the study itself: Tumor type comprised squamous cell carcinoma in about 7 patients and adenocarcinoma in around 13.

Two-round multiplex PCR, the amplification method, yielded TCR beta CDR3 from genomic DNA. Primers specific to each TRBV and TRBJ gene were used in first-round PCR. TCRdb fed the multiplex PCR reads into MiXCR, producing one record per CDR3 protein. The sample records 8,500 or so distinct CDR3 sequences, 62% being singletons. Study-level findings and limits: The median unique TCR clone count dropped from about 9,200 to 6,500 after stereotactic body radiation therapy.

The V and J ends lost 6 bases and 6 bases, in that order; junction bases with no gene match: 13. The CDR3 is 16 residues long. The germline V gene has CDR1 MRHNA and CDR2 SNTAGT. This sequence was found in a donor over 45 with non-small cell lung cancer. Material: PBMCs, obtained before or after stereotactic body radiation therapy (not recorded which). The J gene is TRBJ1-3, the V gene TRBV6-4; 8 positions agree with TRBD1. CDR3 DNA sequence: TGTGCCAGCAGAGCCCCAGGGGGCGAGGCTATAAACACCATATATTTT. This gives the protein CASRAPGGEAINTIYF.